This T cell receptor beta chain was captured in a study of T cell responses to AZD1222 COVID-19 vaccine. Study observations and caveats: The peak T cell response came first, and repertoires were sampled only after it.

After removal of 4 bases from V and 11 bases from J, the junction contained 9 bases not matched to a gene. Germline V gene data show CDR1 as SGHTA and CDR2 as FQGNSA. The CDR3 sequence is 14 residues long. In the case of this clone: Its antigen is not identified.

Only in-frame clones appear in the TCRdb table, and some are missing; sequencing was by immunoSEQ multiplex PCR. The sample has about 130,000 clones; roughly 88% are singletons. The receptor was isolated from an adult in good health. This chain uses TRBV7-2 with TRBJ1-4; 8 nucleotides agree with TRBD1. The source was peripheral blood, collected on day 0 of AZD1222 vaccination. The CDR3 region has the DNA TGTGCCAGCAGCTCGCTTGGACAGGGTGGGAAACTGTTTTTT. The encoded protein is CASSSLGQGGKLFF.